Following are 2 T cell receptor beta chains from one sample sequenced in a study of a mutant IDH1 vaccine in newly diagnosed glioma. Clones were sequenced by immunoSEQ multiplex PCR, and TCRdb holds only the in-frame ones, with some missing. The table records about 54,000 clones, less than 90% of them present only once. Their antigens remain unidentified. Time point: week 35, safety follow-up. Every vaccine dose comprised 300 ug of mutant IDH1 20-mer peptide plus topical imiquimod. Sequenced material: PBMCs, taken from a glioma patient whose treatment included an IDH1 peptide vaccine. These receptors were obtained from a middle-aged man with glioma.

V gene TRBV4-3 combines with J gene TRBJ2-7, with 8 bases that match TRBD1. V lost 0 bases to trimming and J lost 2 bases; unmatched junction nucleotides: 9. Germline V CDR1 and CDR2: LGHNA, YSLEER. CDR3 size: 17 residues. Here the CDR3 reads CASSQERQGSRPYEQYF. Written as DNA, the CDR3 is TGCGCCAGCAGCCAAGAACGACAGGGGTCCCGGCCCTACGAGCAGTACTTC.

As DNA, the CDR3 is TGTGCCAGTAGTATAGAATCCCTAGCGGGACCTTCTGACGAGCAGTACTTC. Residues: CASSIESLAGPSDEQYF. The chain joins TRBV19 to TRBJ2-7; 9 nucleotides match TRBD2. Germline CDR1 and CDR2: LNHDA and SQIVND (reference sequence). Germline trimming cut 0 bases from V and 5 bases from J; bases unmatched to any gene: 11. This CDR3 region has 17 residues.